The present T cell receptor (beta chain) was sequenced within a study of Ad26.COV2.S vaccination and SARS-CoV-2 variants. Whole-study results and caveats: Among vaccine recipients, spike-specific TCR breadth exceeded that of placebo recipients. After vaccination, substantial breadth of spike-specific CD8+ and CD4+ responses was reported.

Regarding this clone: Its antigen is not identified.

Treatment denoted: some 19 received Ad26.COV2.S at low or high dose, single or two shots; several received placebo; per-sample allocation not given. Sampling happened 63 days after the first vaccine or placebo injection. Vaccination used an Ad26 vector expressing Wuhan-strain SARS-CoV-2 spike. V lost 3 bases and J 9 bases, leaving 10 bases between the germline ends. Germline CDR1 SGHDT, CDR2 YYEEEE. The CDR3 has 13 amino acids. Sequenced by immunoSEQ multiplex PCR; TCRdb stores in-frame clones only, minus some. The repertoire holds more than 350,000 clones, with about 93% as singletons. The receptor's source is a person aged 18-65 years who received the Ad26.COV2.S COVID-19 vaccine or a placebo. This rearrangement joins TRBV5-6 to TRBJ1-6; D unresolved. Sequences were derived from peripheral blood, sampled in a trial of Ad26.COV2.S vaccine versus placebo. CDR3 sequence: CASSSGRVSPLHF. CDR3 nucleotides: TGTGCCAGCAGCTCCGGGAGGGTTTCACCCCTCCACTTT. Combining the CDR3 with reference TRBV5-6 and TRBJ1-6 gives the whole variable domain DAGVTQSPTHLIKTRGQQVTLRCSPKSGHDTVSWYQQALGQGPQFIFQYYEEEERQRGNFPDRFSGHQFPNYSSELNVNALLLGDSALYLCASSSGRVSPLHFGNGTRLTVT.